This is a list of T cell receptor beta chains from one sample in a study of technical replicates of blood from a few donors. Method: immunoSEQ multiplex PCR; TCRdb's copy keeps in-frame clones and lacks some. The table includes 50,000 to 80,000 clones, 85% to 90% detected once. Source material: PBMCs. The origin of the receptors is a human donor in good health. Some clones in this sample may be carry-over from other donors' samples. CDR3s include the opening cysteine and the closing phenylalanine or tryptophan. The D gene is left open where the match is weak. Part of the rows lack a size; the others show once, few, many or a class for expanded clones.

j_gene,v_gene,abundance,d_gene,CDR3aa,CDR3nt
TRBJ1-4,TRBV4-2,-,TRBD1,CASRTGQLNEKLFF,TGTGCCAGCCGAACGGGACAGCTTAATGAAAAACTGTTTTTT
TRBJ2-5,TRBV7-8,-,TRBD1,CASSDRDRGTSQTQYF,TGTGCCAGCAGCGATCGGGACAGGGGGACCTCCCAGACCCAGTACTTC
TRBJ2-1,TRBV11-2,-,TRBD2,CASSFATSGSYNEQFF,TGTGCCAGCAGCTTCGCCACTAGCGGCTCCTACAATGAGCAGTTCTTC
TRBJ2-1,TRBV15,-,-,CATSRGQSYNEQFF,TGTGCCACCAGCAGGGGACAATCCTACAATGAGCAGTTCTTC
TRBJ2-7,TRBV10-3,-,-,CAISETGPYEQYF,TGTGCCATCAGTGAGACAGGTCCCTACGAGCAGTACTTC
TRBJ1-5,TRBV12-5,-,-,CASGFEAYNQPQHF,TGTGCTAGTGGTTTTGAGGCTTACAATCAGCCCCAGCATTTT
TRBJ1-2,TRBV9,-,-,CASSVGRSGVDYGYTF,TGTGCCAGCAGCGTAGGTCGGTCCGGGGTCGACTATGGCTACACCTTC
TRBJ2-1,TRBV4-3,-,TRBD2,CASSQTSGGGYEQFF,TGCGCCAGCAGCCAGACTAGCGGGGGGGGCTATGAGCAGTTCTTC
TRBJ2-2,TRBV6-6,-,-,CASSYQQGGTGELFF,TGTGCCAGCAGTTATCAACAGGGGGGGACCGGGGAGCTGTTTTTT
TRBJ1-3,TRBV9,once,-,CASSVDLYSGNTIYF,TGTGCCAGCAGCGTAGATCTCTACTCTGGAAACACCATATATTTT
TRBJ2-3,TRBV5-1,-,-,CASSLGGPSVGTDTQYF,TGCGCCAGCAGCTTGGGGGGACCTAGCGTAGGTACAGATACGCAGTATTTT
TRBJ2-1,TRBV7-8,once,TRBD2,CASSPSGASGIYNEQFF,TGTGCCAGCAGTCCCTCGGGGGCTAGCGGGATTTACAATGAGCAGTTCTTC
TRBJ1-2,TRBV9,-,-,CASSVGQGYGYTF,TGTGCCAGCAGCGTAGGGCAGGGCTATGGCTACACCTTC
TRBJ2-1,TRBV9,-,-,CASSALGTGDYNEQFF,TGTGCCAGCAGCGCCCTCGGGACGGGGGATTACAATGAGCAGTTCTTC
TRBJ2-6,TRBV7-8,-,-,CASSLAYGGGGANVLTF,TGTGCCAGCAGCTTAGCTTACGGGGGAGGCGGGGCCAACGTCCTGACTTTC
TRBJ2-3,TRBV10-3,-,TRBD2,CATYSGGPTDTQYF,TGTGCCACCTATAGCGGGGGCCCGACGGATACGCAGTATTTT